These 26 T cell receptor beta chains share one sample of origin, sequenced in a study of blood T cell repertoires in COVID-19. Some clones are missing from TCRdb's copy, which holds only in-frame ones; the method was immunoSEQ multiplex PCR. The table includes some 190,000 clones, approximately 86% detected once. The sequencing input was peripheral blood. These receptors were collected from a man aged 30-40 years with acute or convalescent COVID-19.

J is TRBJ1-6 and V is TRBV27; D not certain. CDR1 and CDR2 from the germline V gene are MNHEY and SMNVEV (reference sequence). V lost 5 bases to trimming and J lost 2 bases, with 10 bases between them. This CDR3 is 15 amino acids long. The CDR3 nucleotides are TGTGCCAGCAGTCCCCTCCGGGCCTATAATTCACCCCTCCACTTT. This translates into CASSPLRAYNSPLHF.

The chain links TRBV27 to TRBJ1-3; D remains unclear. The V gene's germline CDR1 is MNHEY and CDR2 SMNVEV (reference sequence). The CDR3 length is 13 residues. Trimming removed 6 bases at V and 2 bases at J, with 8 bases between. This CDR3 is CASSKRAGNTIYF. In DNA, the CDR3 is TGTGCCAGCAGCAAGCGAGCTGGAAACACCATATATTTT.

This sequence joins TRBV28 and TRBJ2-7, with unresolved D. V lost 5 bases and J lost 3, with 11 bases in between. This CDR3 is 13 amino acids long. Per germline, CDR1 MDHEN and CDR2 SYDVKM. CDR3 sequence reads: CASSPRVDYEQYF. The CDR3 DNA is TGTGCCAGCAGTCCCCGGGTGGACTACGAGCAGTACTTC.

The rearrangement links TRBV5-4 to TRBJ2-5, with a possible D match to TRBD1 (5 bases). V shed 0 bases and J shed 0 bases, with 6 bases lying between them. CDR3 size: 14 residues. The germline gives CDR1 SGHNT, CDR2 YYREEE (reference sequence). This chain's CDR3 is CASSLEGYQETQYF. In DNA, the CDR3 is TGTGCCAGCAGCTTGGAGGGGTACCAAGAGACCCAGTACTTC.

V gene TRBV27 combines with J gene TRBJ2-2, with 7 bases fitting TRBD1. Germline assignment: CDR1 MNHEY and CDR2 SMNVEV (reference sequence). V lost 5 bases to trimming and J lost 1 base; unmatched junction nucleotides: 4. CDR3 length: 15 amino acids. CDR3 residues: CASSLDRVNTGELFF. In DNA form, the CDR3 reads TGTGCCAGCAGTCTCGACAGGGTGAACACCGGGGAGCTGTTTTTT.

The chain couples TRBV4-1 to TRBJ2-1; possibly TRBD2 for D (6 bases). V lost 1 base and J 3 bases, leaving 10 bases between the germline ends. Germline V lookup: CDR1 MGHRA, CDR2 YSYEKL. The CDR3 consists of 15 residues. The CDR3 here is CASSQGRGLYNEQFF. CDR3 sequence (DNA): TGCGCCAGCAGCCAAGGGCGGGGACTCTACAATGAGCAGTTCTTC.

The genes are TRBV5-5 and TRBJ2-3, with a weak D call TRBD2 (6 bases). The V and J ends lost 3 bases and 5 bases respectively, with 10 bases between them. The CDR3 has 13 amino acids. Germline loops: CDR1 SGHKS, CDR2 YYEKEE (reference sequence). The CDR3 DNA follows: TGTGCCAGCAGCTCCCCCGGGAGAGATACGCAGTATTTT. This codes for CASSSPGRDTQYF.

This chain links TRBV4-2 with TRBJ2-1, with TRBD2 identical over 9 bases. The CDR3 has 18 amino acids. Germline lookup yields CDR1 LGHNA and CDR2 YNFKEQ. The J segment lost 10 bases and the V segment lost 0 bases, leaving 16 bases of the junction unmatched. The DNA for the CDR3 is TGTGCCAGCAGCCAAGAAGACCAAGGGACTAGCAAGTTAGTCGAGCAGTTCTTC. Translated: CASSQEDQGTSKLVEQFF.

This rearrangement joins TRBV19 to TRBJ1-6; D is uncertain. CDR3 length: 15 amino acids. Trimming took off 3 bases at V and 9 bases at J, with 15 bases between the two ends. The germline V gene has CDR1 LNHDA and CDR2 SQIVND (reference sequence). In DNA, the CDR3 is TGTGCCAGTAGTATCCCAGGCTGGTCAAGTTCACCCCTCCACTTT. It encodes CASSIPGWSSSPLHF.

CDR3 DNA sequence: TGTGCCAGCAGCACCCGTACTGGGAGTGGCTACACCTTC. It encodes CASSTRTGSGYTF. V and J are TRBV9 and TRBJ1-2, with unresolved D. V dropped 4 bases and J dropped 7 bases, with 14 bases sitting between them. The CDR3 length is 13 residues. CDR1 is SGDLS, CDR2 YYNGEE, per germline.

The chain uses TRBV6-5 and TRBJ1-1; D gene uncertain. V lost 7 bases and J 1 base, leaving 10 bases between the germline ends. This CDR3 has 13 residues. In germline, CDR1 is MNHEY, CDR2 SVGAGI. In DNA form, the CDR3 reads TGTGCCAGCAAAATACGGTCGAACACTGAAGCTTTCTTT. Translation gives CASKIRSNTEAFF.

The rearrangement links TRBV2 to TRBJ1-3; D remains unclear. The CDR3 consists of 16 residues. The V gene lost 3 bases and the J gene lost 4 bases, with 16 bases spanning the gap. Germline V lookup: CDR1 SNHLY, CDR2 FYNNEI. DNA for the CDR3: TGTGCCAGCAGTGAGATTTCCCCCCGGAGGGGAAACACCATATATTTT. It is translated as CASSEISPRRGNTIYF. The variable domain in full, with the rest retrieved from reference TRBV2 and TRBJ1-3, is EPEVTQTPSHQVTQMGQEVILRCVPISNHLYFYWYRQILGQKVEFLVSFYNNEISEKSEIFDDQFSVERPDGSNFTLKIRSTKLEDSAMYFCASSEISPRRGNTIYFGEGSWLTVV.

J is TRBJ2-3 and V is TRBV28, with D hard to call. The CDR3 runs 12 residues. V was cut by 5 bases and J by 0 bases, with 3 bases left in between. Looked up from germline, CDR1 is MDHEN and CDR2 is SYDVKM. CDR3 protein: CASSISTDTQYF. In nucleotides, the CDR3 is TGTGCCAGCAGTATAAGCACAGATACGCAGTATTTT.

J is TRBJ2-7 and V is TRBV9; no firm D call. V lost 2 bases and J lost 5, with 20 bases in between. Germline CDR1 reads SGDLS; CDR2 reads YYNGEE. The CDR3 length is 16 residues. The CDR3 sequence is CASSVGFGALTDEQYF. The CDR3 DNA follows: TGTGCCAGCAGCGTTGGTTTTGGAGCCCTAACGGACGAGCAGTACTTC.

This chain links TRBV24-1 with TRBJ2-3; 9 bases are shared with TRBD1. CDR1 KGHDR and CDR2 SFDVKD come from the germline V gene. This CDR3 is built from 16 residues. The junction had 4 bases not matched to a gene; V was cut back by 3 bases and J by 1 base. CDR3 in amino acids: CATSDPTGGRTDTQYF. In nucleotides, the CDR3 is TGTGCCACCAGTGATCCGACAGGGGGTCGCACAGATACGCAGTATTTT.

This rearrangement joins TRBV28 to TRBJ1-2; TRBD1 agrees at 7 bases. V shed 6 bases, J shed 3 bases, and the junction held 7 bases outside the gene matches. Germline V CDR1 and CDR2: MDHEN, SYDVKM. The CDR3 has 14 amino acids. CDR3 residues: CASRQVTGDYGYTF. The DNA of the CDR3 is TGTGCCAGCAGGCAAGTCACAGGGGACTATGGCTACACCTTC.

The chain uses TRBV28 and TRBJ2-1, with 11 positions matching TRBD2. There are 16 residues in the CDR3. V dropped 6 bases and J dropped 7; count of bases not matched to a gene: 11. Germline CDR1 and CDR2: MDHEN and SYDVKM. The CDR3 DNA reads TGTGCCAGCAGGGTTAGCGGGAGGGCCGCGTGGAATGAGCAGTTCTTC. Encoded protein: CASRVSGRAAWNEQFF.

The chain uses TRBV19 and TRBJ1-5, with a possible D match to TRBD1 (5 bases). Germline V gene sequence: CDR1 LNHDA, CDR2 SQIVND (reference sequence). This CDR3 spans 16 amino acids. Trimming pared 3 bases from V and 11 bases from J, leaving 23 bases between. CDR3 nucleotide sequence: TGTGCCAGTAGTATTCAGGTCAGGGTGGGGGGTATGGCCCAGCATTTT. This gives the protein CASSIQVRVGGMAQHF. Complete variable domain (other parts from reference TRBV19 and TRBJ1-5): DGGITQSPKYLFRKEGQNVTLSCEQNLNHDAMYWYRQDPGQGLRLIYYSQIVNDFQKGDIAEGYSVSREKKESFPLTVTSAQKNPTAFYLCASSIQVRVGGMAQHFGDGTRLSIL.

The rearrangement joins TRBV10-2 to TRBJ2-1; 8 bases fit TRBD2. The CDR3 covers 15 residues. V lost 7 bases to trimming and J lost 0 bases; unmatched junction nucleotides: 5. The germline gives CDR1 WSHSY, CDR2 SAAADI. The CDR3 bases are TGCGCCAGCACCTTAGCGGGGTCCTCCTACAATGAGCAGTTCTTC. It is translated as CASTLAGSSYNEQFF.

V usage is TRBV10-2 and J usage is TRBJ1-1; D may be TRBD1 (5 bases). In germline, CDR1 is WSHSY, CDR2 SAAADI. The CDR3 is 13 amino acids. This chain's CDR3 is CAQAQGPNTEAFF. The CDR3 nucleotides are TGCGCGCAAGCTCAGGGTCCGAACACTGAAGCTTTCTTT.

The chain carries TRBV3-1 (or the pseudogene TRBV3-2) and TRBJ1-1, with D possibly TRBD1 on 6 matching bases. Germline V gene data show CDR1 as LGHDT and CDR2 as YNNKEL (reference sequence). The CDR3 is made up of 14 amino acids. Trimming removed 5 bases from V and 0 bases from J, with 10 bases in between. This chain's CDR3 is CASSKNRVNTEAFF. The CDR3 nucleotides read TGTGCCAGCAGCAAGAACAGGGTGAACACTGAAGCTTTCTTT.

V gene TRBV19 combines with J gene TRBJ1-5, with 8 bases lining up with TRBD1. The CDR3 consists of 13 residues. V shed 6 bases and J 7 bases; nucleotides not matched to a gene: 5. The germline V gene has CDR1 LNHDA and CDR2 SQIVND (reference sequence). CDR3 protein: CASSDRGFQPQHF. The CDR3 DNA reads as TGTGCCAGTAGCGACAGGGGTTTCCAGCCCCAGCATTTT.

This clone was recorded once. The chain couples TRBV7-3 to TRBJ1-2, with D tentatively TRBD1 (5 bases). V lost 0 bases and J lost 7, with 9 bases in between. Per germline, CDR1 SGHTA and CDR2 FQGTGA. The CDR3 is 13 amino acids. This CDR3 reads CASSLTAGIGYTF. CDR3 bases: TGTGCCAGCAGCTTAACGGCAGGGATTGGCTACACCTTC.

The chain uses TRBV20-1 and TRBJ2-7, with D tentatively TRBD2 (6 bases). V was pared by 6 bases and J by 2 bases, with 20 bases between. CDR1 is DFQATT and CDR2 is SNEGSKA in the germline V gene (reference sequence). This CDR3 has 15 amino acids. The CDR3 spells CSASSTPTGAYEQYF. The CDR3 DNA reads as TGCAGTGCCAGTTCCACCCCGACGGGGGCCTACGAGCAGTACTTC.

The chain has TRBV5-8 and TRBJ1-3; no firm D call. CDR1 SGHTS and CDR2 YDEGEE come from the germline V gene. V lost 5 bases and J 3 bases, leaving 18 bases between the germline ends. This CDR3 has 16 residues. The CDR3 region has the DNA TGTGCCAGCAGACCCCTACCAGGTGGGCTTGGAAACACCATATATTTT. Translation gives CASRPLPGGLGNTIYF.

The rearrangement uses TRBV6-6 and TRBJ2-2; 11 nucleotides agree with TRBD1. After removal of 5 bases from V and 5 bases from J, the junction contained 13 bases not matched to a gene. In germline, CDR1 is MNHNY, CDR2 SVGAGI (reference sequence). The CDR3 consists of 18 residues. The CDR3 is CASSRGQGASLWTGELFF. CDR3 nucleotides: TGTGCCAGCAGTCGAGGACAGGGGGCTTCGTTGTGGACCGGGGAGCTGTTTTTT.